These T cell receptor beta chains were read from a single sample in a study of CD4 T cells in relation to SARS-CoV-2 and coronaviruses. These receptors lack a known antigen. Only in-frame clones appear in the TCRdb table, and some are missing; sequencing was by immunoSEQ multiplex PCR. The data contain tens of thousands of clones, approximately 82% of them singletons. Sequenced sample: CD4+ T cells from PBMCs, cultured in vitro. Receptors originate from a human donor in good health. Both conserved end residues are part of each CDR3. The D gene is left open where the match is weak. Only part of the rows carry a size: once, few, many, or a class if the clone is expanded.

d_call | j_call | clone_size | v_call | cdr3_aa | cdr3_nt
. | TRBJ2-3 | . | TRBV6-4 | CASSEAPTDTQYF | TGTGCCAGCAGTGAAGCACCCACAGATACGCAGTATTTT
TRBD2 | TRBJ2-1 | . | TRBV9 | CASQRDRTSGSSYNEQFF | TGTGCCAGCCAAAGGGACCGGACTAGCGGGAGCTCCTACAATGAGCAGTTCTTC
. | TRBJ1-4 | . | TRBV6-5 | CASSYSAGWKLFF | TGTGCCAGCAGTTACTCGGCAGGGTGGAAACTGTTTTTT
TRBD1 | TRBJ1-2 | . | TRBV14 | CASSRSTGGYYGYTF | TGTGCCAGCAGCCGCTCGACAGGGGGTTACTATGGCTACACCTTC
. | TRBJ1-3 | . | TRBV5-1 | CASSLASPGNTIYF | TGCGCCAGCAGCTTGGCCTCTCCTGGAAACACCATATATTTT
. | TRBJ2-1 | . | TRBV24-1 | CATSDPTLAYEQFF | TGTGCCACCAGTGACCCTACACTAGCTTATGAGCAGTTCTTC
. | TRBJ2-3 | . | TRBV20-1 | CSAPDTQYF | TGCAGCGCCCCGGATACGCAGTATTTT
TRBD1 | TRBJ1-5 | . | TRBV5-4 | CASSSGAGGNQPQHF | TGTGCCAGCAGCTCTGGAGCAGGGGGTAATCAGCCCCAGCATTTT
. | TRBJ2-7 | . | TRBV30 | CAWSGYRTGPIGEQYF | TGTGCCTGGAGTGGTTACCGTACAGGGCCTATTGGTGAGCAGTACTTC
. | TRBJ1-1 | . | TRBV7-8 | CASSPRRGAMNTEAFF | TGTGCCAGCAGCCCAAGACGGGGGGCGATGAACACTGAAGCTTTCTTT
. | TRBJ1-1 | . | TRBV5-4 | CASSLVLQGASEAFF | TGTGCCAGCAGCTTGGTTCTCCAGGGCGCGTCGGAAGCTTTCTTT
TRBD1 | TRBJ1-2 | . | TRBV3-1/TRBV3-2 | CASSLSDRGRIYGYTF | TGTGCCAGCAGCTTATCCGACAGGGGGCGTATCTATGGCTACACCTTC
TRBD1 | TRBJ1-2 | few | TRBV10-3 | CAISGTGDNYGYTF | TGTGCCATCAGTGGGACAGGGGATAACTATGGCTACACCTTC
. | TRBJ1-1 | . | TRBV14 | CASSLLDTEAFF | TGTGCCAGCAGCCTCCTTGACACTGAAGCTTTCTTT
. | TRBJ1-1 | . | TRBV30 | CAWSPGGPGTEAFF | TGTGCCTGGAGCCCCGGAGGGCCCGGCACTGAAGCTTTCTTT
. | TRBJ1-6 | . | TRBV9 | CASSPGVDDSPLHF | TGTGCCAGCAGTCCCGGGGTTGATGATTCACCCCTCCACTTT
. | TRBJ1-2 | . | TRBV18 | CASSPEGGRGYTF | TGTGCCAGCTCACCAGAAGGTGGGAGAGGCTACACCTTC
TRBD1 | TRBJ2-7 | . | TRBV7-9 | CASSLSATGVGEQYF | TGTGCCAGCAGCTTATCCGCTACAGGGGTTGGCGAGCAGTACTTC
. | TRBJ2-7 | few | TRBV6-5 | CASSYSILGSGEQYF | TGTGCCAGCAGTTACTCTATACTAGGATCGGGGGAGCAGTACTTC
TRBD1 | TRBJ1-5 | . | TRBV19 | CASSTQGADQPQHF | TGTGCCAGTAGTACCCAGGGGGCGGATCAGCCCCAGCATTTT
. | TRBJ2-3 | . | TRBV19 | CASSPGQDTQYF | TGTGCCAGTAGTCCGGGGCAGGATACGCAGTATTTT
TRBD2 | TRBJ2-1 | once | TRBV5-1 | CASSPSGLAGGREQFF | TGCGCCAGCAGCCCTAGCGGACTAGCGGGAGGAAGGGAGCAGTTCTTC
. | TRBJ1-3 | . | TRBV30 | CAMAKSGKGNTIYF | TGTGCCATGGCAAAGTCAGGGAAGGGAAACACCATATATTTT
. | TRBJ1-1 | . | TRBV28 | CASSLPGLEAFF | TGTGCCAGCAGTCTACCGGGTCTCGAAGCTTTCTTT
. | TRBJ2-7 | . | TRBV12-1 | CASSFRDHFYEQYF | TGTGCCAGCAGCTTCCGGGACCACTTCTACGAGCAGTACTTC
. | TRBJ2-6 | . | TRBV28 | CASSPDGQEGFSGANVLTF | TGTGCCAGCAGCCCCGATGGTCAGGAGGGGTTTTCTGGGGCCAACGTCCTGACTTTC
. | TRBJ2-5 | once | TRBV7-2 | CASSLEGLETQYF | TGTGCCAGCAGCTTAGAAGGGCTGGAGACCCAGTACTTC
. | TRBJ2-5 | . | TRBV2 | CASKPDRLSQETQYF | TGTGCCAGCAAACCAGACAGACTATCGCAAGAGACCCAGTACTTC
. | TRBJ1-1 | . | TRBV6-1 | CASSEGLRQAEAFF | TGTGCCAGCAGTGAGGGGTTGCGACAGGCGGAAGCTTTCTTT
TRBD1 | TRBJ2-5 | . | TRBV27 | CASSRSGTVLAETQYF | TGTGCCAGCAGTCGCTCTGGGACAGTCCTGGCAGAGACCCAGTACTTC
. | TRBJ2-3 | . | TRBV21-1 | CASSKCMPPRRTTDTQYF | TGTGCCAGCAGCAAATGCATGCCCCCAAGACGCACCACAGATACGCAGTATTTT
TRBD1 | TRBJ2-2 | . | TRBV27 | CASSHGQGATGELFF | TGTGCCAGCAGTCACGGACAGGGGGCTACCGGGGAGCTGTTTTTT
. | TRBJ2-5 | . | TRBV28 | CATRGGPATGETQYF | TGTGCCACCCGTGGGGGGCCAGCAACGGGCGAGACCCAGTACTTC
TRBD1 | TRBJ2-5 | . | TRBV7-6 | CASSLNTGAQYF | TGTGCCAGCAGCTTAAACACAGGGGCCCAGTACTTC
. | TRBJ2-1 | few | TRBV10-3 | CAIRHGEIYNEQFF | TGTGCCATCAGACACGGGGAGATATACAATGAGCAGTTCTTC
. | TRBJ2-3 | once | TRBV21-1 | CASSSQTGGVADTQYF | TGTGCCAGCAGCAGCCAGACAGGGGGCGTAGCAGATACGCAGTATTTT
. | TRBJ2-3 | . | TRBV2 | CASRGAVTQYF | TGTGCCAGCAGGGGAGCGGTTACGCAGTATTTT
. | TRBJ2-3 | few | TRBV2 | CASSEYTDTQYF | TGTGCCAGCAGTGAGTACACAGATACGCAGTATTTT
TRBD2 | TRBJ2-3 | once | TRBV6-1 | CASSEGSGRKIALTDTQYF | TGTGCCAGCAGTGAAGGCAGCGGGAGGAAAATAGCCCTCACAGATACGCAGTATTTT
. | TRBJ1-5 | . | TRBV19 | CASSMTVNSNQPQHF | TGTGCCAGTAGTATGACAGTAAATAGCAATCAGCCCCAGCATTTT
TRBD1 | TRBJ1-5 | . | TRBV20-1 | CSASVTGVDQPQHF | TGCAGTGCTAGTGTGACAGGGGTAGATCAGCCCCAGCATTTT
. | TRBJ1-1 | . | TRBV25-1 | CASSATRGTEAFF | TGTGCCAGCAGTGCCACAAGAGGCACTGAAGCTTTCTTT
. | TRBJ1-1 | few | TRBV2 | CASSLGGGEAFF | TGTGCCAGCAGCTTAGGTGGAGGTGAAGCTTTCTTT
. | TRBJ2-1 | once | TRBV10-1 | CASSADAPNEQFF | TGCGCCAGCAGTGCGGACGCACCCAATGAGCAGTTCTTC
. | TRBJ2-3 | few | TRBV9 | CASSPGHLTDTQYF | TGTGCCAGCAGCCCGGGACACCTCACAGATACGCAGTATTTT
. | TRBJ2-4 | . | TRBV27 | CASSFGLTTENIQYF | TGTGCCAGCAGTTTCGGACTGACTACAGAAAACATTCAGTACTTC
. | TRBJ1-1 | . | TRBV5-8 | CASSLQGRNTEAFF | TGTGCCAGCAGCTTGCAGGGGAGGAACACTGAAGCTTTCTTT
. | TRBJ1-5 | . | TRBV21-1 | CASSESSRGPGNQPQHF | TGTGCCAGCAGCGAATCTAGCAGGGGGCCAGGCAATCAGCCCCAGCATTTT
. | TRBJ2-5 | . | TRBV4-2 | CASSRLGTAGVETQYF | TGTGCCAGCAGCCGATTAGGGACAGCGGGGGTTGAGACCCAGTACTTC
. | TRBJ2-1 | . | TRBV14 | CASSLNNEQFF | TGTGCCAGCAGCCTAAACAATGAGCAGTTCTTC